This record concerns one T cell receptor beta chain sequence. Antigen unknown. The source of the sample is a study of cytomegalovirus exposure and HLA in healthy donors. Study findings and constraints: As was reported, the HLA-A and HLA-B alleles of most subjects were accurately predicted from TCR beta sequences.

It was with 60 Vbeta and 13 Jbeta primers that the PCR ran. Sequencing was performed with immunoSEQ multiplex PCR; in TCRdb, only in-frame clones are kept and a portion is missing. This repertoire shows tens of thousands of clones, about 79% found once; its top ten account for roughly 7.7%. The germline CDR1 and CDR2 sequences are SGHRS and YFSETQ. V trimming: 4 bases; J trimming: 1 base; junction bases outside the gene matches: 12. The CDR3 loop spans 17 amino acids. This sequence joins TRBV5-1 and TRBJ1-2, with TRBD1 matching 8 bases. The specimen was PBMCs. This TCR derives from a man aged 55 to 69 in good health and CMV-seropositive. The CDR3 DNA sequence: TGCGCCAGCAGCCCTCAGACAGGGGCGCCCTTTAACTATGGCTACACCTTC. Amino acid sequence: CASSPQTGAPFNYGYTF.